Listed here are 2 T cell receptor beta chains from one sample, sequenced in a study of PD-L1 blockade in urothelial cancer. The data were produced by immunoSEQ multiplex PCR, yet TCRdb's version contains in-frame clones alone and is incomplete. The data show about 120,000 clones, around 89% seen once. Time point noted: peripheral blood 6 weeks after treatment start. Sequencing was performed on PBMCs, taken around atezolizumab (anti-PD-L1) treatment. Every receptor here comes from a man aged 55 to 69 with urothelial cancer.

The chain recombines TRBV28 with TRBJ2-7; D might be TRBD1 (6 bases). The CDR3 extends over 14 amino acids. Germline lookup yields CDR1 MDHEN and CDR2 SYDVKM. V was trimmed by 6 bases and J by 4 bases, leaving 16 bases between them. The CDR3 is CASSDNRVPYEQYF. The CDR3 nucleotides are TGTGCCAGCAGCGACAACAGGGTCCCGTACGAGCAGTACTTC.

The J gene is TRBJ2-7, the V gene TRBV10-1, with 8 positions matching TRBD1. The CDR3 runs 15 residues. V lost 6 bases, J lost 2 bases, and 9 bases stayed unmatched. Germline V CDR1 and CDR2: WNHNN, SYGVQD (reference sequence). The CDR3 is CASSPRQGLTYEQYF. As DNA, the CDR3 is TGCGCCAGCAGCCCGAGACAGGGGCTTACCTACGAGCAGTACTTC.